This entry lists 16 T cell receptor beta chains sequenced from one sample in a study of blood T cell repertoires in COVID-19. Assay used: immunoSEQ multiplex PCR; TCRdb lists only in-frame clones, some missing. The sample lists tens of thousands of clones, more than 75% occurring once. The sequenced sample consisted of peripheral blood. These receptors were obtained from a human donor in a cohort sampled during active COVID-19.

The J gene is TRBJ1-4, the V gene TRBV5-4; 8 positions agree with TRBD1. V shed 5 bases and J 3 bases; nucleotides not matched to a gene: 6. The germline CDR1 and CDR2 sequences are SGHNT and YYREEE (reference sequence). This CDR3 region has 15 residues. CDR3 DNA: TGTGCCAGCAGACTCGGGACAGGACCTAATGAAAAACTGTTTTTT. Amino acids: CASRLGTGPNEKLFF. Supplemented by reference TRBV5-4 and TRBJ1-4, the full variable domain reads ETGVTQSPTHLIKTRGQQVTLRCSSQSGHNTVSWYQQALGQGPQFIFQYYREEENGRGNFPPRFSGLQFPNYSSELNVNALELDDSALYLCASRLGTGPNEKLFFGSGTQLSVL.

The J gene is TRBJ2-1, the V gene TRBV7-3; 8 nucleotides agree with TRBD1. Unmatched junction bases numbered 8, after V lost 3 bases and J lost 7 bases. The CDR3 is made up of 15 amino acids. CDR1 is SGHTA and CDR2 is FQGTGA in the germline V gene. The CDR3 nucleotides are TGTGCCAGCAGCTTCACCGGGACAGGAGGTAATGAGCAGTTCTTC. It codes for CASSFTGTGGNEQFF.

The V and J genes are TRBV5-1 and TRBJ2-1; no clear D gene. The CDR3 is 14 amino acids. Germline lookup yields CDR1 SGHRS and CDR2 YFSETQ. Trimming took off 2 bases at V and 5 bases at J, with 11 bases between the two ends. Written as DNA, the CDR3 is TGCGCCAGCAGCTTAGAGGATATTGACAATGAGCAGTTCTTC. It yields the protein CASSLEDIDNEQFF.

This clone was detected only once. The chain carries TRBV14 and TRBJ2-4; D is perhaps TRBD1 (5 bases). Germline V gene sequence: CDR1 SGHDN, CDR2 FVKESK. Trimming removed 2 bases at V and 1 base at J, with 18 bases between. The CDR3 is made up of 18 amino acids. The CDR3 here is CASSQTLLRGSAKNIQYF. The CDR3 DNA reads as TGTGCCAGCAGCCAAACCCTATTAAGGGGCTCGGCCAAAAACATTCAGTACTTC.

The gene calls are TRBV10-3 and TRBJ2-2, with 7 bases that match TRBD1. CDR1 is ENHRY, CDR2 SYGVKD, per germline. The V and J ends lost 4 bases and 6 bases, in that order; junction bases with no gene match: 5. The CDR3 spans 14 residues. This CDR3 is CAISGQGQAGELFF. CDR3 DNA sequence: TGTGCCATCAGTGGACAGGGTCAGGCCGGGGAGCTGTTTTTT.

A single count supports this clone. This chain joins TRBV6-5 and TRBJ2-5, with 11 nucleotides matching TRBD1. Looked up from germline, CDR1 is MNHEY and CDR2 is SVGAGI. CDR3 length: 14 amino acids. The ends lost 6 bases at V and 5 bases at J; junction bases unmatched: 5. The CDR3 region is CASREDRGLETQYF. The CDR3 nucleotides are TGTGCCAGCAGGGAGGACAGGGGGCTGGAGACCCAGTACTTC.

The chain couples TRBV28 to TRBJ2-7, with 10 bases fitting TRBD1. The CDR3 is made up of 12 amino acids. Germline CDR1 is MDHEN and CDR2 is SYDVKM. Losses at the gene ends were 10 bases for V and 2 bases for J; bases not matched to a gene: 2. CDR3 sequence: CATGTGAYEQYF. In DNA form, the CDR3 reads TGTGCCACCGGGACAGGGGCCTACGAGCAGTACTTC. Looking up the rest from reference TRBV28 and TRBJ2-7 gives the full variable domain: DVKVTQSSRYLVKRTGEKVFLECVQDMDHENMFWYRQDPGLGLRLIYFSYDVKMKEKGDIPEGYSVSREKKERFSLILESASTNQTSMYLCATGTGAYEQYFGPGTRLTVT.

The gene calls are TRBV7-2 and TRBJ2-7, with TRBD2 identical over 13 bases. CDR1 is SGHTA, CDR2 FQGNSA, per germline. This CDR3 region has 18 residues. V was pared by 2 bases and J by 0 bases, with 7 bases of the junction left unmatched. CDR3 in amino acids: CASSLRGLAGRNSYEQYF. The CDR3 DNA reads TGTGCCAGCAGCTTACGGGGACTAGCGGGGCGGAACTCCTACGAGCAGTACTTC.

The chain carries TRBV19 and TRBJ2-2, with TRBD2 as a possible D gene (6 bases). The germline V gene has CDR1 LNHDA and CDR2 SQIVND (reference sequence). Trimming left V 3 bases short and J 5 bases short, with 10 bases between. This CDR3 comprises 14 residues. The CDR3 region has the DNA TGTGCCAGTAGTATTGACGGGGGAACCGGGGAGCTGTTTTTT. Translated: CASSIDGGTGELFF.

This clone was observed a single time. This sequence joins TRBV9 and TRBJ2-1, with a possible D match to TRBD2 (5 bases). The CDR3 contains 16 residues. Trimming took off 0 bases at V and 6 bases at J, with 16 bases between the two ends. Germline V gives CDR1 SGDLS, CDR2 YYNGEE. CDR3 nucleotide sequence: TGTGCCAGCAGCGTAGGGGTGGGAGCTGCGGGCAATGAGCAGTTCTTC. This translates into CASSVGVGAAGNEQFF.

The chain uses TRBV28 and TRBJ2-1; 7 positions match TRBD2. This CDR3 is built from 17 residues. V trimming: 4 bases; J trimming: 3 bases; junction bases outside the gene matches: 12. Germline V CDR1 and CDR2: MDHEN, SYDVKM. The CDR3 region is CASSSHGGRENYNEQFF. The DNA of the CDR3 is TGTGCCAGCAGTTCCCACGGAGGGCGGGAGAACTACAATGAGCAGTTCTTC. Using reference TRBV28 and TRBJ2-1 for the parts outside the CDR3, the full variable domain is DVKVTQSSRYLVKRTGEKVFLECVQDMDHENMFWYRQDPGLGLRLIYFSYDVKMKEKGDIPEGYSVSREKKERFSLILESASTNQTSMYLCASSSHGGRENYNEQFFGPGTRLTVL.

CDR3 sequence: CASSQGRIYEQYF. The CDR3 DNA reads as TGTGCCAGCAGCCAAGGGAGGATTTACGAGCAGTACTTC. The gene calls are TRBV7-8 and TRBJ2-7; D possibly corresponds to TRBD2 (6 bases). Germline V lookup: CDR1 SGHVS, CDR2 FQNEAQ. Trimming shortened V by 5 bases and J by 4 bases, and 12 bases separated the two germline ends. The CDR3 consists of 13 residues.

Only a few counts were recorded for this clone. The chain is built from TRBV2 and TRBJ2-2, with TRBD2 matching 7 bases. This CDR3 is 15 amino acids long. The germline CDR1 and CDR2 sequences are SNHLY and FYNNEI. V lost 4 bases to trimming and J lost 7 bases; unmatched junction nucleotides: 9. CDR3 sequence: CASSVEGGPSGELFF. The CDR3 region has the DNA TGTGCCAGCAGTGTGGAGGGAGGGCCTAGCGGGGAGCTGTTTTTT.

This clone was detected once. The V call is TRBV14, the J call TRBJ2-1; 7 bases are a match to TRBD2. The CDR3 runs 22 residues. V was pared by 1 base and J by 0 bases, with 21 bases of the junction left unmatched. The germline V gene encodes CDR1 SGHDN and CDR2 FVKESK. The CDR3 DNA reads as TGTGCCAGCAGCCAAGGAAGTGTAACGGGAGGCCTTTGGGCAAGCTCCTACAATGAGCAGTTCTTC. Translated, it gives CASSQGSVTGGLWASSYNEQFF.

The V call is TRBV30, the J call TRBJ2-7, with 7 bases fitting TRBD1. V gave up 2 bases and J gave up 5 bases; unmatched junction bases: 6. This CDR3 has 13 residues. Germline V gene sequence: CDR1 GTSNPN, CDR2 SVGIG (reference sequence). The CDR3 nucleotides read TGTGCCTGGAGTCGACAGGGAGTCCACGAGCAGTACTTC. Translated: CAWSRQGVHEQYF.

This clone is labeled medium-sized. The chain has TRBV10-3 and TRBJ2-2; 13 nucleotides match TRBD2. Germline CDR1 reads ENHRY; CDR2 reads SYGVKD. The trim removed 2 bases at V and 5 bases at J, leaving 8 bases unmatched. The CDR3 consists of 18 residues. CDR3 in amino acids: CAISELGLAGEGTGELFF. In DNA form, the CDR3 reads TGTGCCATCAGTGAGCTCGGACTAGCGGGAGAGGGGACCGGGGAGCTGTTTTTT.